What follows is one T cell receptor (beta chain) and its context. The antigen is undetermined. There are 15 residues in the CDR3. Trimming removed 7 bases from V and 3 bases from J; junction bases left unmatched: 6. This specimen comes from a study of post-analysis software for immune sequencing data. The study, taken as a whole, reports: With TRBV5-6, TRBV5-1 and TRBV20-1 included, 4 or 5 TRBV segments were more frequent in patients than in controls. Multiple sclerosis patients showed significantly lower normalized Chao1 diversity than controls did.

Unique molecular identifiers were carried by the TCR beta cDNA libraries. TCRdb analysed the PCR reads with MiXCR anew, one entry per CDR3 protein. The table lists under 900,000 distinct CDR3 sequences, about 50% of them singletons. This TCR was sampled from a girl aged 5-17 years with multiple sclerosis. This chain joins TRBV12-3 or TRBV12-4 and TRBJ2-6; 7 positions match TRBD2. The sample comprised blood. CDR3 in amino acids: CASTGEGIGANVLTF. The CDR3 coding sequence is TGTGCCAGCACTGGGGAGGGGATTGGGGCCAACGTCCTGACTTTC.